The 27 T cell receptor beta chains below were found in one sample sequenced in a study of T-cell memory formation after mild COVID-19. TCRdb re-called the 5' RACE reads with MiXCR, one entry per CDR3 protein. The sample lists fewer than 350,000 distinct CDR3 sequences, over 7% seen once, with 20% to 25% in the top ten. The sequencing sample was made of PBMCs or a T cell subset sorted from them (not recorded which). The source of these receptors is a young man who had mild COVID-19 (a few samples of this study predate the infection). Cell type and time point are not known.

The rearrangement uses TRBV7-9 and TRBJ2-5; 11 bases agree with TRBD2. J gave up 0 bases and V 4 bases, and 4 bases lay outside the gene matches. Looked up from germline, CDR1 is SEHNR and CDR2 is FQNEAQ (reference sequence). The CDR3 totals 16 residues. For the CDR3, the DNA is TGTGCCAGCAGCTCAGCTAGCGGGGGGAACCAAGAGACCCAGTACTTC. Translation: CASSSASGGNQETQYF. Variable domain in full (rest from reference TRBV7-9 and TRBJ2-5): DTGVSQNPRHKITKRGQNVTFRCDPISEHNRLYWYRQTLGQGPEFLTYFQNEAQLEKSRLLSDRFSAERPKGSFSTLEIQRTEQGDSAMYLCASSSASGGNQETQYFGPGTRLLVL.

In this sample, this clonotype turned up a few times. The rearrangement joins TRBV29-1 to TRBJ2-3; the D is unclear. The CDR3 spans 13 residues. The V end was cut by 8 bases, the J end by 1 base, with 13 bases between. CDR1 is SQVTM, CDR2 ANQGSEA, per germline. The CDR3, as DNA: TGCAGCTCGGATCGGGTTGGCACAGATACGCAGTATTTT. Its protein product is CSSDRVGTDTQYF.

This clonotype was seen a few times. The chain uses TRBV18 and TRBJ2-3, with a tentative D call TRBD1 (5 bases). The CDR3 length is 15 residues. Germline V gives CDR1 KGHSH, CDR2 LQKENI. V lost 2 bases and J 4 bases, leaving 13 bases between the germline ends. Here the CDR3 reads CASSPVGPPPDTQYF. CDR3 nucleotide sequence: TGTGCCAGCTCACCAGTGGGGCCCCCACCAGATACGCAGTATTTT.

Many counts were recorded for this clonotype. The J gene is TRBJ2-1, the V gene TRBV5-1; possible D gene TRBD1, 6 bases. CDR3 length: 15 residues. The V gene lost 7 bases and the J gene lost 4 bases, with 18 bases spanning the gap. CDR1 SGHRS and CDR2 YFSETQ come from the germline V gene. CDR3 sequence reads: CASRPPGTRYNEQFF. The CDR3 bases are TGCGCCAGCCGTCCCCCCGGGACAAGGTACAATGAGCAGTTCTTC.

There are a few counts of this clonotype. The J gene is TRBJ2-5, the V gene TRBV7-2; 9 bases line up with TRBD2. V trimming: 1 base; J trimming: 4 bases; junction bases outside the gene matches: 4. This CDR3 is built from 15 residues. Germline assignment: CDR1 SGHTA and CDR2 FQGNSA. Written as DNA, the CDR3 is TGTGCCAGCAGCTTAGTGACTAGCGGAGCAGAGACCCAGTACTTC. Translated: CASSLVTSGAETQYF.

This clonotype was detected only a few times. The chain combines TRBV7-9 with TRBJ1-3; the D gene is possibly TRBD1 (6 bases). CDR3 length: 18 amino acids. The V gene's germline CDR1 is SEHNR and CDR2 FQNEAQ (reference sequence). V was trimmed by 5 bases and J by 3 bases, leaving 23 bases between them. CDR3 DNA sequence: TGTGCCAGCAGCAATAAGGGCCCGGGGGCTTGGCTTGGAAACACCATATATTTT. Amino acids: CASSNKGPGAWLGNTIYF.

The J gene is TRBJ2-7, the V gene TRBV12-3 or TRBV12-4; D perhaps matches TRBD2 (6 bases). The length of the CDR3 is 13 residues. Deletions cut 5 bases from V and 3 bases from J, with 11 bases between. CDR3 nucleotide sequence: TGTGCCAGCAGTCTTACGGACTACTACGAGCAGTACTTC. It yields the protein CASSLTDYYEQYF.

This clonotype was found a few times. J is TRBJ2-5 and V is TRBV7-2; tentatively, D is TRBD1 (5 bases). The V gene lost 6 bases and the J gene lost 10 bases, with 15 bases spanning the gap. The CDR3 runs to 12 residues. Germline CDR1 and CDR2: SGHTA and FQGNSA. CDR3 residues: CASSRTTRDQYF. In DNA, the CDR3 is TGTGCCAGCAGTCGAACGACCAGGGACCAGTACTTC.

This clonotype was picked up a small number of times. The genes are TRBV5-6 and TRBJ1-6; 9 positions match TRBD1. There are 14 residues in the CDR3. Germline-derived CDR1 and CDR2 are SGHDT and YYEEEE. V was clipped by 5 bases and J by 7 bases; unmatched bases: 4. The CDR3 DNA reads TGTGCCAGCAGAGAGGGGACAGGGAATTCACCCCTCCACTTT. Translating it yields CASREGTGNSPLHF.

V and J are TRBV12-3 or TRBV12-4 and TRBJ2-1; 13 bases are shared with TRBD2. CDR3 size: 16 residues. J gave up 6 bases and V 6 bases, and 8 bases lay outside the gene matches. CDR3 sequence: CASSPTGLAGLNEQFF. The CDR3 region has the DNA TGTGCCAGCAGCCCAACGGGACTAGCGGGACTCAATGAGCAGTTCTTC.

There are a few counts of this clonotype. This sequence joins TRBV28 and TRBJ2-7, with D maybe TRBD1 (6 bases). Per germline, CDR1 MDHEN and CDR2 SYDVKM. The V and J ends lost 4 bases and 2 bases respectively, with 18 bases between them. This CDR3 contains 16 residues. The CDR3 DNA reads TGTGCCAGCAGTTCTTACAGGGACGGAATTGCCTACGAGCAGTACGTC. This translates into CASSSYRDGIAYEQYV.

This clonotype was seen only a few times. The genes are TRBV10-3 and TRBJ2-5, with 13 bases that match TRBD2. The CDR3 has 16 residues. V lost 6 bases to trimming and J lost 5 bases; unmatched junction nucleotides: 9. Germline loops: CDR1 ENHRY, CDR2 SYGVKD. CDR3 sequence reads: CAISLLAGGPEETQYF. DNA for the CDR3: TGTGCCATCAGCTTACTAGCGGGGGGGCCGGAGGAGACCCAGTACTTC.

This clonotype was detected ten times or more. Here the CDR3 reads CASSQEVLGTDTQYF. The CDR3, as DNA: TGCGCCAGCAGCCAGGAGGTGCTGGGGACAGATACGCAGTATTTT. This chain links TRBV4-1 with TRBJ2-3; D is perhaps TRBD2 (5 bases). Looked up from germline, CDR1 is MGHRA and CDR2 is YSYEKL. Trimming left V 3 bases short and J 3 bases short, with 13 bases between. The CDR3 has 15 residues.

The chain joins TRBV6-1 to TRBJ2-5, with D perhaps TRBD1 or TRBD2 (5 bases each). The CDR3 has 11 residues. V lost 2 bases and J 13 bases, leaving 11 bases between the germline ends. Looked up from germline, CDR1 is MNHNS and CDR2 is SASEGT. The CDR3 DNA reads as TGTGCCAGCAGTGAATCCTTGAGGGGGTACTTC. Translating gives CASSESLRGYF.

V is TRBV7-2 and J is TRBJ1-2, with TRBD1 matching 7 bases. Germline V gene lookup returns CDR1 SGHTA and CDR2 FQGNSA. This CDR3 contains 14 residues. After removal of 5 bases from V and 5 bases from J, the junction contained 8 bases not matched to a gene. In DNA form, the CDR3 reads TGTGCCAGCAGCCCACAGGGACAGTTATATGGCTACACCTTC. It encodes CASSPQGQLYGYTF.

The chain carries TRBV5-8 and TRBJ1-5; D perhaps matches TRBD1 (6 bases). The CDR3 contains 16 residues. Trimming took 4 bases from V and 2 from J, leaving 16 bases between them. Germline values: CDR1 SGHTS, CDR2 YDEGEE. The CDR3 spells CASSPKGEGGNQPQHF. CDR3 bases: TGTGCCAGCAGCCCTAAGGGGGAAGGTGGCAATCAGCCCCAGCATTTT.

The CDR3, as DNA: TGTGCCAGCAGCTTGACTAGCGGTTTGCATACGCAGTATTTT. Translated, it gives CASSLTSGLHTQYF. The chain recombines TRBV7-9 with TRBJ2-3; TRBD2 matches 9 bases. V shed 3 bases and J 7 bases; nucleotides not matched to a gene: 5. The CDR3 extends over 14 amino acids. Germline loops: CDR1 SEHNR, CDR2 FQNEAQ (reference sequence).

The rearrangement joins TRBV5-6 to TRBJ1-5; D gene unclear. The germline V and J ends were trimmed by 2 bases and 0 bases, with 9 bases remaining between them. Germline CDR1 and CDR2: SGHDT and YYEEEE. The CDR3 is made up of 15 amino acids. CDR3 in amino acids: CASSLRHYSNQPQHF. DNA of the CDR3: TGTGCCAGCAGCTTAAGGCACTATAGCAATCAGCCCCAGCATTTT.

CDR3 DNA sequence: TGCGCCAGCAGCCTATTTCAGGGGATGAACACTGAAGCTTTCTTT. As protein: CASSLFQGMNTEAFF. The genes are TRBV5-1 and TRBJ1-1, with D possibly being TRBD1 (6 bases). This CDR3 has 15 residues. From germline, CDR1 is SGHRS and CDR2 YFSETQ. Trimming took 4 bases from V and 0 from J, leaving 13 bases between them.

The V call is TRBV6-2 or TRBV6-3, the J call TRBJ2-7; D might be TRBD2 (5 bases). From germline, CDR1 is MNHEY and CDR2 SVGEGT. The ends were cut back, 6 bases at V and 2 bases at J, with 11 bases in the middle. CDR3 length: 13 amino acids. The CDR3, as DNA: TGTGCCAGCAGATGGACTGGGACCTACGAGCAGTACGTC. It codes for CASRWTGTYEQYV.

This chain connects TRBV11-2 to TRBJ1-4, with 8 bases that match TRBD1. The length of the CDR3 is 15 residues. The germline V gene has CDR1 SGHAT and CDR2 FQNNGV. V lost 4 bases and J lost 4; bases outside the gene matches: 5. Here the CDR3 reads CASSSPTGGNEKLFF. As DNA, the CDR3 is TGTGCCAGCAGCTCGCCCACAGGGGGTAATGAAAAACTGTTTTTT.

The chain has TRBV2 and TRBJ1-1; the D gene is possibly TRBD1 (5 bases). CDR1 is SNHLY, CDR2 FYNNEI, per germline. The CDR3 runs 17 residues. V gave up 3 bases and J gave up 0 bases, with 17 bases separating them. CDR3 sequence: CASSDLPGWGMNTEAFF. The CDR3 DNA reads as TGTGCCAGCAGTGATCTGCCAGGCTGGGGCATGAACACTGAAGCTTTCTTT.

The sample holds many counts of this clonotype. This chain connects TRBV12-3 or TRBV12-4 to TRBJ2-3; tentatively, D is TRBD1 or TRBD2 (5 bases each). This CDR3 spans 15 amino acids. The V and J ends lost 0 bases and 1 base respectively, with 8 bases between them. The CDR3 reads CASSLAGTGTDTQYF. For the CDR3, the DNA is TGTGCCAGCAGTTTAGCGGGGACCGGCACAGATACGCAGTATTTT.

This clonotype showed up many times. The genes are TRBV29-1 and TRBJ2-1; D possibly corresponds to TRBD1 (7 bases). This CDR3 spans 14 amino acids. Germline V gene lookup returns CDR1 SQVTM and CDR2 ANQGSEA. V was cut by 5 bases and J by 4 bases, with 15 bases left in between. The CDR3 loop reads CSVRARGEYNEQFF. The CDR3, as DNA: TGCAGCGTTAGGGCCAGGGGGGAATACAATGAGCAGTTCTTC.

This chain connects TRBV12-3 or TRBV12-4 to TRBJ1-5; 7 nucleotides align to TRBD1. The CDR3 sequence is 17 residues long. With 4 bases clipped from V and 1 base from J, the junction kept 10 bases outside the gene matches. The CDR3, as DNA: TGTGCCAGCAGTTCCGGGACAGCCCGAGGGAGCAATCAGCCCCAGCATTTT. This sequence encodes CASSSGTARGSNQPQHF.

This clonotype was counted only a few times. V and J are TRBV5-4 and TRBJ1-6, with a weak D call TRBD1 (5 bases). From germline, CDR1 is SGHNT and CDR2 YYREEE (reference sequence). Trimming removed 5 bases at V and 5 bases at J, with 20 bases between. CDR3 length: 17 residues. The CDR3 DNA sequence: TGTGCCAGCAGTTGGGGCGGAATAACCGCCAATAATTCACCCCTCCACTTT. Protein product: CASSWGGITANNSPLHF.

This clonotype was detected a few times. The gene calls are TRBV4-2 and TRBJ2-1; 7 nucleotides match TRBD2. The CDR3 runs 15 residues. CDR1 and CDR2 from the germline V gene are LGHNA and YNFKEQ. The V and J ends lost 6 bases and 4 bases, in that order; junction bases with no gene match: 9. The CDR3 bases are TGTGCCAGCAGGGGAAGGCTAGCGGAATACAATGAGCAGTTCTTC. Encoded protein: CASRGRLAEYNEQFF.